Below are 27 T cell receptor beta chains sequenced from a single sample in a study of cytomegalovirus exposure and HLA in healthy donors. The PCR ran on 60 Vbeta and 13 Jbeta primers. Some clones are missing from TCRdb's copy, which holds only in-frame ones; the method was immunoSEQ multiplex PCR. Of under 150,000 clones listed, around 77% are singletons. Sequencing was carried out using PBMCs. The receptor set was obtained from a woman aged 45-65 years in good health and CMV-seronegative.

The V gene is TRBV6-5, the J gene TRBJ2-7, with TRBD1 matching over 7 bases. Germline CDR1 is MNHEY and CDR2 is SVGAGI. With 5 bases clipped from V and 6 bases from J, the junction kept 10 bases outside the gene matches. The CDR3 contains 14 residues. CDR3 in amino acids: CASSRDRARGEQYF. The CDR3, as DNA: TGTGCCAGCAGTAGAGACAGGGCGAGAGGCGAGCAGTACTTC.

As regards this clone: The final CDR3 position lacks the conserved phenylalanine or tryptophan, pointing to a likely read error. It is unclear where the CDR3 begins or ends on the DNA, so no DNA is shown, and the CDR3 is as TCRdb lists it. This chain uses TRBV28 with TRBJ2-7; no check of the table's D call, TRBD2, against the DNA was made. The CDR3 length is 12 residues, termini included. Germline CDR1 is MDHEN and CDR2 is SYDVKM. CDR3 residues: CASSPRLAGVNL.

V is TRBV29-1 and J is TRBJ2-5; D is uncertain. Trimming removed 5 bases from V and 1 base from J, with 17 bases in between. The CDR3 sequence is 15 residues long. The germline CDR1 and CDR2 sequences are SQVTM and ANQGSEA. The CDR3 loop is CSVSSELQFQETQYF. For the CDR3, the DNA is TGCAGCGTTAGTTCTGAGCTGCAATTCCAAGAGACCCAGTACTTC.

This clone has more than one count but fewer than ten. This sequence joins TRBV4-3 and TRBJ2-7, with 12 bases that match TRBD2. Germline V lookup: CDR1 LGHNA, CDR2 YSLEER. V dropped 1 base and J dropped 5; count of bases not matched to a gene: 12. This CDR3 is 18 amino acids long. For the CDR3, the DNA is TGCGCCAGCAGCCAAGCTTCGGTGACTAGCGGGAGACTCCACGAGCAGTACTTC. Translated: CASSQASVTSGRLHEQYF.

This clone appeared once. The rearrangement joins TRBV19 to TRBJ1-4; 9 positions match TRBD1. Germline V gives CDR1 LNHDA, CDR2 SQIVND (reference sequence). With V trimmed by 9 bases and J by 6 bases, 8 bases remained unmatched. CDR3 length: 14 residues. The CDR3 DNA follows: TGTGCCAGCTTGAATACAGGGGGCTATGAAAAACTGTTTTTT. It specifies CASLNTGGYEKLFF.

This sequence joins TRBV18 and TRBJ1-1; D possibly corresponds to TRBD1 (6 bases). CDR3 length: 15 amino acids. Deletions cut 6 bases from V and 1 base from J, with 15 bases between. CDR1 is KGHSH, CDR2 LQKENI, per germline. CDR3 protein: CASSPPGRGNTEAFF. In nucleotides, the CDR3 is TGTGCCAGCTCCCCCCCGGGCAGGGGGAACACTGAAGCTTTCTTT.

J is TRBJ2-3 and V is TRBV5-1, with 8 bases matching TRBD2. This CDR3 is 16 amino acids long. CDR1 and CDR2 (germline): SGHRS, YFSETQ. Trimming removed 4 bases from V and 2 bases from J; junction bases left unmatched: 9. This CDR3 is CASSGIGTRSTDTQYF. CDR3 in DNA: TGCGCCAGCAGCGGCATCGGGACTAGGTCCACAGATACGCAGTATTTT.

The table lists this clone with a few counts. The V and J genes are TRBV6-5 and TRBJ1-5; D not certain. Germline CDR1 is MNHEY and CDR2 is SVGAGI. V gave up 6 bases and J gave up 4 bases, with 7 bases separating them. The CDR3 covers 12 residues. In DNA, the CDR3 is TGTGCCAGCAGCCAGATAAATCAGCCCCAGCATTTT. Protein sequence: CASSQINQPQHF.

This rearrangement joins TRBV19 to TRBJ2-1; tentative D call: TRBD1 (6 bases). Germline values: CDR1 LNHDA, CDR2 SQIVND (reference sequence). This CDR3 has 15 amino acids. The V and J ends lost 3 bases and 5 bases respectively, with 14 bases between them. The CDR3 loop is CASSIPTGLNNEQFF. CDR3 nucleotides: TGTGCCAGTAGTATCCCGACAGGTTTGAACAATGAGCAGTTCTTC.

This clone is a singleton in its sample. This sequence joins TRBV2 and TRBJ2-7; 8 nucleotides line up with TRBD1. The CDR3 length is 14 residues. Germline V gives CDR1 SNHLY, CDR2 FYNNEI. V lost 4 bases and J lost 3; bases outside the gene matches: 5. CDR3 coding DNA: TGTGCCAGCAGTGGTGCAGGGGGCTACTACGAGCAGTACTTC. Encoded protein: CASSGAGGYYEQYF.

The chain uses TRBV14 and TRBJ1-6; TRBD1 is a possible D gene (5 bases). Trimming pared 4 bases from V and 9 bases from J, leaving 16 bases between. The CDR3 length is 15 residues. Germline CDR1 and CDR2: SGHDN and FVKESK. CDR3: CASSLQGTWGSPLHF. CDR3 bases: TGTGCCAGCAGCCTCCAGGGAACTTGGGGTTCACCCCTCCACTTT.

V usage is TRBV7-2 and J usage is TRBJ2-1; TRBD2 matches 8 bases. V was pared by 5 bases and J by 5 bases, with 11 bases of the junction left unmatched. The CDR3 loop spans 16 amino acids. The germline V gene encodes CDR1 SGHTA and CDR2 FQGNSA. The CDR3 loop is CASSPGAGVRDNEQFF. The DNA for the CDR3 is TGTGCCAGCAGCCCCGGAGCGGGAGTGCGGGACAATGAGCAGTTCTTC.

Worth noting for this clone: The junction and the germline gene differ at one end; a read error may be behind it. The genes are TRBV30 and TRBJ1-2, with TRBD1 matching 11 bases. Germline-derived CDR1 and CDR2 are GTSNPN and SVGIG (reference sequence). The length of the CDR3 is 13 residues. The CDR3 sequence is CAWGTGGEYGYPF. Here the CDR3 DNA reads TGTGCCTGGGGGACAGGGGGGGAATATGGCTACCCCTTC.

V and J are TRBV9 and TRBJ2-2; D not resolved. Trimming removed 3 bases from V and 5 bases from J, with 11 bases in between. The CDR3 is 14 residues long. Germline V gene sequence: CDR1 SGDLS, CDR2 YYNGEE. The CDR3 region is CASSDRIRTGELFF. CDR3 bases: TGTGCCAGCAGCGATAGAATCCGTACCGGGGAGCTGTTTTTT.

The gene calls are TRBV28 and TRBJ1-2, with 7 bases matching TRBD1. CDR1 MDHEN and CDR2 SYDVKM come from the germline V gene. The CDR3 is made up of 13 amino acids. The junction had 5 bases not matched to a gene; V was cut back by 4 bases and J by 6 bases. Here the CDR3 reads CASSSLTGHGYTF. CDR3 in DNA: TGTGCCAGCAGTTCCTTGACAGGGCATGGCTACACCTTC.

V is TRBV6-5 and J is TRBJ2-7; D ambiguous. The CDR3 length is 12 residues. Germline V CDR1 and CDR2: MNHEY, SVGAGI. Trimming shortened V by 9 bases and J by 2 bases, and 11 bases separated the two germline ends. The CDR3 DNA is TGTGCCAGTGAGCTTGCCGCCTACGAGCAGTACTTC. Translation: CASELAAYEQYF.

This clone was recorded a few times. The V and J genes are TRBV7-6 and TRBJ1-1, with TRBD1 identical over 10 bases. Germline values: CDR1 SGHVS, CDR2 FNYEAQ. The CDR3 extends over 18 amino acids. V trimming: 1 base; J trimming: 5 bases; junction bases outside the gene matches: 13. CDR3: CASSLETGGSWRRTEAFF. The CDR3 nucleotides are TGTGCCAGCAGCTTAGAGACAGGGGGCTCCTGGCGTAGGACTGAAGCTTTCTTT. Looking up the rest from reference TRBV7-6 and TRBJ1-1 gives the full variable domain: GAGVSQSPRYKVTKRGQDVALRCDPISGHVSLYWYRQALGQGPEFLTYFNYEAQQDKSGLPNDRFSAERPEGSISTLTIQRTEQRDSAMYRCASSLETGGSWRRTEAFFGQGTRLTVV.

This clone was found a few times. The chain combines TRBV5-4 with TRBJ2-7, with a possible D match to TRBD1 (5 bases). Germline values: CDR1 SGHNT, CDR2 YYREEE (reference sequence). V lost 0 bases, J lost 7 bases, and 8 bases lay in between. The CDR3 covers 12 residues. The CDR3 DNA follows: TGTGCCAGCAGCTTGGTAGGGGCAGAGCAGTACGTC. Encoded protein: CASSLVGAEQYV.

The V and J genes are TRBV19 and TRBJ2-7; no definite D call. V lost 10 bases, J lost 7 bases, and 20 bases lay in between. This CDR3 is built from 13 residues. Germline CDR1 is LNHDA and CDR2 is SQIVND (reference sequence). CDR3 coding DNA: TGTGCCACTTCTTATGACGTACGGGTGGAGCAGTACTTC. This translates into CATSYDVRVEQYF. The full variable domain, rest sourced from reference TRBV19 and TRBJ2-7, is DGGITQSPKYLFRKEGQNVTLSCEQNLNHDAMYWYRQDPGQGLRLIYYSQIVNDFQKGDIAEGYSVSREKKESFPLTVTSAQKNPTAFYLCATSYDVRVEQYFGPGTRLTVT.

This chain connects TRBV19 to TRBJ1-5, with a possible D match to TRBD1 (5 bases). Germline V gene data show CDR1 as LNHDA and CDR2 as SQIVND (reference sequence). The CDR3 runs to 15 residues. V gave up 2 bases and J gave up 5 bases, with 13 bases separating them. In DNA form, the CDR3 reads TGTGCCAGTAGTATATGGAGCAGGGAAGATCAGCCCCAGCATTTT. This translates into CASSIWSREDQPQHF.

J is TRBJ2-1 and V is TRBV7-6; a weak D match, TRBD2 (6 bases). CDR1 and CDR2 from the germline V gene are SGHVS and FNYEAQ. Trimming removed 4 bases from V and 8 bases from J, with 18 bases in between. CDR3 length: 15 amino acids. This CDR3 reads CASSSKGRTGDEQFF. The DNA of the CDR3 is TGTGCCAGCAGCTCTAAGGGGCGCACGGGGGATGAGCAGTTCTTC.

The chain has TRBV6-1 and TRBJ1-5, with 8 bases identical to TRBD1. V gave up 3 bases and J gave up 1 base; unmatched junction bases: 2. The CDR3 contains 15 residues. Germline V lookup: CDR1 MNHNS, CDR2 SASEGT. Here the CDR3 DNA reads TGTGCCAGCAGTGACCGGACAGGGAGCAATCAGCCCCAGCATTTT. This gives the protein CASSDRTGSNQPQHF.

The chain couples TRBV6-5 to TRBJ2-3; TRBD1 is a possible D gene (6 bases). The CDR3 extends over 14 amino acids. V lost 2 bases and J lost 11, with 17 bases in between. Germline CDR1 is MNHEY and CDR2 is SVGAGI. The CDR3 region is CASSYGQGTRGQYF. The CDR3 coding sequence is TGTGCCAGCAGTTACGGACAAGGGACACGGGGGCAGTATTTT.

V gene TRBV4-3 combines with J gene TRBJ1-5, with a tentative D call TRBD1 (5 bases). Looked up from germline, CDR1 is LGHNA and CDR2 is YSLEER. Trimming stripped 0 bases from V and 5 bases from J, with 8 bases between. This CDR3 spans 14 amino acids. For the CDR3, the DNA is TGCGCCAGCAGCCAAGATCGGGGGTATCAGCCCCAGCATTTT. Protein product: CASSQDRGYQPQHF.

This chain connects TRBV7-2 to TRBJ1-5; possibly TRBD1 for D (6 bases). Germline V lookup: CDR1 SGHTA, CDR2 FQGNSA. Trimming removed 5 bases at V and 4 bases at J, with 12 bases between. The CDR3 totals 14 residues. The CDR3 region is CASSASDRNQPQHF. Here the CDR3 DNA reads TGTGCCAGCAGCGCAAGTGACAGGAATCAGCCCCAGCATTTT.

The CDR3, as DNA: TGTGCCAGCAGTCTTCGGACAGGGGGCCCCTACGAGCAGTACTTC. It encodes CASSLRTGGPYEQYF. The V and J genes are TRBV6-1 and TRBJ2-7; 11 positions match TRBD1. The CDR3 contains 15 residues. In germline, CDR1 is MNHNS, CDR2 SASEGT. Trimming removed 5 bases from V and 2 bases from J; junction bases left unmatched: 5.

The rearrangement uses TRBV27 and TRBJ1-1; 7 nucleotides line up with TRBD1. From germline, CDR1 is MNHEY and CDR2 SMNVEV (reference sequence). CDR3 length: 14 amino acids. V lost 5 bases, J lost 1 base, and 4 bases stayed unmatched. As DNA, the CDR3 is TGTGCCAGCAGTCGACAGGGAGGGAACACTGAAGCTTTCTTT. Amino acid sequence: CASSRQGGNTEAFF.